This T cell receptor (beta chain) was captured in a study of T cell changes during pregnancy in multiple sclerosis. The assay was immunoSEQ multiplex PCR, and TCRdb's table has in-frame clones only and misses some. This table holds nearly 110,000 clones, about 89% found once. Germline CDR1 SGHDN, CDR2 FVKESK. V was shortened by 5 bases and J by 7 bases, with 18 bases between the two germline ends. CDR3 length: 14 amino acids. The source material was peripheral blood, sampled before pregnancy. The J gene is TRBJ2-7, the V gene TRBV14, with D possibly being TRBD1 (6 bases). The TCR originated in a female donor with multiple sclerosis, enrolled in a pregnancy study. CDR3 nucleotide sequence: TGTGCCAGCAGCAAGACCCCAGGGGCCTGGGAGCAGTACTTC. Translated, it gives CASSKTPGAWEQYF.